This T cell receptor (beta chain) was sequenced during a study of T-cell reconstitution after alpha-beta-depleted transplantation in children (dated by TCRdb to 2016 to 2017). In terms of the full investigation: Using TCR repertoire profiling, the study quantitatively followed how T-cell immune reconstitution unfolded in children after TCRalphabeta/CD19-depleted allogeneic hematopoietic cell transplantation.

Comments on this clonotype: This clone's antigen is unknown. The input lacks base qualities; no much larger clone sits a single base away.

Preparation of the library involved PCR. Sequenced on an Illumina HiSeq 2500. Molecular barcoding was employed in the preparation of TCR libraries, with unique molecular identifiers being used to normalize TCRbeta repertoire quantification. TCRdb trimmed the raw reads at Q25, called clones with MiXCR and kept productive beta chains. Rows matching on CDR3 protein sequence are summarized as one entry with the most common DNA and genes. Counted in this sample were around 600,000 distinct CDR3 sequences; approximately 16% of them appeared once. About 1.1% of the sample is held by the ten biggest clonotypes. The sequencing here drew on PBMCs from the stem cell graft donor, taken from the stem cell graft. The clonotype comes from a human donor who donated a stem cell graft to a child with acute myeloid leukemia.

CDR3 reads: CSARVRNKETQYF. The DNA is as follows: TGCAGTGCTAGGGTGCGGAATAAAGAGACCCAGTACTTC. The chain links TRBV20-1 with TRBJ2-5; the D gene cannot be resolved reliably. V is shortened by 3 bases, J by 3 bases, and the region joining them spans 11 bases. Including cysteine and phenylalanine, the CDR3 has 13 amino acids. Only the CDR3 DNA stays, 39 bases, in frame from base 1. CDR1 and CDR2, looked up from the germline V gene (reference sequence), are DFQATT and SNEGSKA.